These 23 T cell receptor beta chains were all obtained from the same sample, sequenced in a study of radiation and T cells in renal cell carcinoma. Noted treatment: 15 Gy SBRT to primary tumor, nephrectomy 4 weeks later. Data came from immunoSEQ multiplex PCR; TCRdb stores just in-frame clones and leaves some out. The sample records about 20,000 clones, around two thirds being singletons. This specimen was tumor tissue, taken from a patient whose treatment included radiotherapy and nephrectomy. These receptors all stem from a woman between 70 and 85 years old with renal cell carcinoma.

The chain carries TRBV5-4 and TRBJ2-7, with D perhaps TRBD1 or TRBD2 (5 bases each). V was cut by 0 bases and J by 7 bases, with 5 bases left in between. Germline-derived CDR1 and CDR2 are SGHNT and YYREEE (reference sequence). The CDR3 extends over 11 amino acids. For the CDR3, the DNA is TGTGCCAGCAGCTTGGGGGGGGAGCAGTACTTC. Translated, it gives CASSLGGEQYF.

The chain is built from TRBV27 and TRBJ1-2; 8 nucleotides line up with TRBD1. Germline CDR1 is MNHEY and CDR2 is SMNVEV (reference sequence). V trimming: 5 bases; J trimming: 3 bases; junction bases outside the gene matches: 5. The CDR3 has 14 residues. CDR3 nucleotides: TGTGCCAGCAGTATCGGACAGGGACACTATGGCTACACCTTC. Residues: CASSIGQGHYGYTF.

CDR3 loop: CASGTLDRGLKNTEAFF. The DNA of the CDR3 is TGTGCCAGCGGGACATTAGACAGGGGGCTCAAGAACACTGAAGCTTTCTTT. This chain joins TRBV28 and TRBJ1-1; TRBD1 matches 10 bases. CDR3 size: 17 residues. V was clipped by 8 bases and J by 1 base; unmatched bases: 13. Germline V gene data show CDR1 as MDHEN and CDR2 as SYDVKM. Full variable domain (missing parts from reference TRBV28 and TRBJ1-1): DVKVTQSSRYLVKRTGEKVFLECVQDMDHENMFWYRQDPGLGLRLIYFSYDVKMKEKGDIPEGYSVSREKKERFSLILESASTNQTSMYLCASGTLDRGLKNTEAFFGQGTRLTVV.

V is TRBV2 and J is TRBJ2-5; D is possibly TRBD2 (6 bases). V dropped 7 bases and J dropped 2 bases, with 11 bases sitting between them. The germline CDR1 and CDR2 sequences are SNHLY and FYNNEI. The CDR3 runs 13 residues. The CDR3, as DNA: TGTGCCAGCAACGGGGGTAGGCAAGAGACCCAGTACTTC. Protein product: CASNGGRQETQYF. The variable domain in full, with the rest retrieved from reference TRBV2 and TRBJ2-5, is EPEVTQTPSHQVTQMGQEVILRCVPISNHLYFYWYRQILGQKVEFLVSFYNNEISEKSEIFDDQFSVERPDGSNFTLKIRSTKLEDSAMYFCASNGGRQETQYFGPGTRLLVL.

This clone occurred once. V is TRBV9 and J is TRBJ2-1; TRBD1 might be the D (5 bases). This CDR3 spans 15 amino acids. CDR1 is SGDLS, CDR2 YYNGEE, per germline. Trimming stripped 0 bases from V and 7 bases from J, with 14 bases between. The CDR3 region is CASSVGGVSVNEQFF. For the CDR3, the DNA is TGTGCCAGCAGCGTAGGGGGCGTATCGGTAAATGAGCAGTTCTTC.

The chain combines TRBV6-5 with TRBJ1-2, with no clear D. The CDR3 has 14 residues. The germline V gene has CDR1 MNHEY and CDR2 SVGAGI. Trimming removed 2 bases at V and 6 bases at J, with 13 bases between. The CDR3 coding sequence is TGTGCCAGCAGTTACAAGTTGGGGTGGCATGGCTACACCTTC. Encoded protein: CASSYKLGWHGYTF.

This clone was observed a handful of times. The chain carries TRBV7-9 and TRBJ2-7; 9 bases are shared with TRBD1. Looked up from germline, CDR1 is SEHNR and CDR2 is FQNEAQ (reference sequence). V trimming: 1 base; J trimming: 6 bases; junction bases outside the gene matches: 7. CDR3 length: 15 residues. CDR3 DNA sequence: TGTGCCAGCAGCTTAGGGGGACAGGGAGTCGGCGAGCAGTACTTC. It codes for CASSLGGQGVGEQYF. The full variable domain, in which reference TRBV7-9 and TRBJ2-7 provide the parts outside the CDR3, is DTGVSQNPRHKITKRGQNVTFRCDPISEHNRLYWYRQTLGQGPEFLTYFQNEAQLEKSRLLSDRFSAERPKGSFSTLEIQRTEQGDSAMYLCASSLGGQGVGEQYFGPGTRLTVT.

In its sample, this clone was seen a few times. V is TRBV23-1 and J is TRBJ1-5; D perhaps matches TRBD1 (5 bases). TRBV23-1 is assigned to the ORF class and has an uncertain function. V lost 0 bases, J lost 3 bases, and 6 bases lay in between. The CDR3 is 14 amino acids. The CDR3: CASSQSGDNQPQHF. CDR3 nucleotide sequence: TGCGCCAGCAGTCAATCAGGGGACAATCAGCCCCAGCATTTT.

The chain has TRBV15 and TRBJ1-4; the D gene is possibly TRBD1 (5 bases). V gave up 1 base and J gave up 7 bases, with 13 bases separating them. This CDR3 comprises 15 residues. Germline-derived CDR1 and CDR2 are LNHNV and YYDKDF (reference sequence). The CDR3 here is CATSRGDGMSEKLFF. CDR3 DNA: TGTGCCACCAGCAGAGGGGACGGAATGAGTGAAAAACTGTTTTTT.

The chain joins TRBV15 to TRBJ2-3, with 8 bases matching TRBD2. The J segment lost 7 bases and the V segment lost 0 bases, leaving 9 bases of the junction unmatched. The germline V gene encodes CDR1 LNHNV and CDR2 YYDKDF (reference sequence). CDR3 length: 16 amino acids. This CDR3 reads CATSRDRGGQLYTQYF. The CDR3 region has the DNA TGTGCCACCAGCAGAGATCGGGGGGGCCAGTTGTATACGCAGTATTTT. The full variable domain, with the rest looked up from reference TRBV15 and TRBJ2-3, is DAMVIQNPRYQVTQFGKPVTLSCSQTLNHNVMYWYQQKSSQAPKLLFHYYDKDFNNEADTPDNFQSRRPNTSFCFLDIRSPGLGDTAMYLCATSRDRGGQLYTQYFGPGTRLTVL.

The V gene is TRBV19, the J gene TRBJ1-1; D may be TRBD1 (6 bases). Trimming removed 2 bases at V and 6 bases at J, with 13 bases between. The germline V gene has CDR1 LNHDA and CDR2 SQIVND (reference sequence). This CDR3 is built from 14 residues. The CDR3 DNA follows: TGTGCCAGTAGTATAAGACAGGCGGGTGCTGAAGCTTTCTTT. Residues: CASSIRQAGAEAFF.

This clone was found a few times. The chain joins TRBV19 to TRBJ1-5, with TRBD1 identical over 7 bases. CDR1 and CDR2 from the germline V gene are LNHDA and SQIVND (reference sequence). The CDR3 length is 15 residues. The V gene end was trimmed by 7 bases and the J gene end by 4 bases; junction bases not matched to a gene: 10. CDR3 nucleotides: TGTGCCAGTACTCTGACAGGGTCGGTAAATCAGCCCCAGCATTTT. Amino acid sequence: CASTLTGSVNQPQHF.

V and J are TRBV30 and TRBJ1-2, with 8 nucleotides matching TRBD1. V shed 2 bases and J 1 base; nucleotides not matched to a gene: 3. CDR1 and CDR2 (germline): GTSNPN, SVGIG (reference sequence). The CDR3 is made up of 14 amino acids. DNA for the CDR3: TGTGCCTGGAGTCCCGACAGGGGTAACTATGGCTACACCTTC. Its translation is CAWSPDRGNYGYTF.

The chain couples TRBV2 to TRBJ1-1; no firm D call. With 2 bases removed from V and 4 bases from J, the gap between germline ends came to 8 bases. CDR1 SNHLY and CDR2 FYNNEI come from the germline V gene. CDR3 size: 13 residues. The CDR3 DNA sequence: TGTGCCAGCAGTGAACAGGCAGGCACTGAAGCTTTCTTT. It is translated as CASSEQAGTEAFF.

This clone came up a few times. This rearrangement joins TRBV19 to TRBJ1-5; 9 bases line up with TRBD1. V dropped 7 bases and J dropped 6; count of bases not matched to a gene: 16. The CDR3 sequence is 17 residues long. Germline V lookup: CDR1 LNHDA, CDR2 SQIVND (reference sequence). The CDR3 DNA is TGTGCCAGTACGGACAGGGGTGCAGGCGGAGTAGGTCAGCCCCAGCATTTT. Translation gives CASTDRGAGGVGQPQHF.

V usage is TRBV7-8 and J usage is TRBJ1-1, with D possibly matching TRBD1 (6 bases). V lost 2 bases, J lost 10 bases, and 17 bases lay in between. CDR3 size: 14 residues. The V gene's germline CDR1 is SGHVS and CDR2 FQNEAQ. Here the CDR3 DNA reads TGTGCCAGCAGCTTATCGTTGACGGGGGCCGGAGCTTTCTTT. Protein sequence: CASSLSLTGAGAFF. Full variable domain (rest looked up from reference TRBV7-8 and TRBJ1-1): GAGVSQSPRYKVAKRGQDVALRCDPISGHVSLFWYQQALGQGPEFLTYFQNEAQLDKSGLPSDRFFAERPEGSVSTLKIQRTQQEDSAVYLCASSLSLTGAGAFFGQGTRLTVV.

The chain combines TRBV12-1 with TRBJ1-5; TRBD1 is the table's D call and was not checked against the DNA. TRBV12-1 is deemed a pseudogene. The CDR3 extends over 17 amino acids. The CDR3 here is CASSFLGQGAGNQPQHF. The CDR3, as DNA: TGTGCCAGCAGCTTTTTAGGACAGGGGGCAGGAAATCAGCCCCAGCATTTT.

The rearrangement uses TRBV19 and TRBJ1-1; D gene ambiguous. The CDR3 is 13 residues long. The V end was cut by 3 bases, the J end by 1 base, with 6 bases between. Germline V CDR1 and CDR2: LNHDA, SQIVND (reference sequence). For the CDR3, the DNA is TGTGCCAGTAGTATTCCTTGGAACACTGAAGCTTTCTTT. Translating gives CASSIPWNTEAFF.

The rearrangement links TRBV5-4 to TRBJ1-1; D gene unclear. The CDR3 runs 14 residues. V shed 2 bases and J shed 1 base, with 9 bases lying between them. Germline V gene lookup returns CDR1 SGHNT and CDR2 YYREEE (reference sequence). In DNA form, the CDR3 reads TGTGCCAGCAGCTTACCGCCCCAGAACACTGAAGCTTTCTTT. Translated, it gives CASSLPPQNTEAFF.

This chain's CDR3 is CASSYRRGLGETQYF. The CDR3 DNA is TGTGCCAGCAGTTACCGCAGGGGGCTTGGAGAGACCCAGTACTTC. V usage is TRBV6-5 and J usage is TRBJ2-5; 8 nucleotides agree with TRBD1. CDR3 length equals 15 residues. V lost 2 bases to trimming and J lost 4 bases; unmatched junction nucleotides: 6. Germline V gene data show CDR1 as MNHEY and CDR2 as SVGAGI.

The chain links TRBV19 to TRBJ1-1; no reliable D call. The CDR3 contains 15 residues. Germline V gene lookup returns CDR1 LNHDA and CDR2 SQIVND (reference sequence). V was trimmed by 0 bases and J by 1 base, leaving 9 bases between them. CDR3 residues: CASSIDRVGNTEAFF. As DNA, the CDR3 is TGTGCCAGTAGTATAGATCGTGTGGGGAACACTGAAGCTTTCTTT.

The CDR3 loop is CASSQGLGESYEQYF. CDR3 DNA sequence: TGTGCCAGCAGCCAGGGGCTCGGGGAATCGTACGAGCAGTACTTC. The chain recombines TRBV4-2 with TRBJ2-7; D possibly matches TRBD1 or TRBD2 (5 bases each). This CDR3 has 15 residues. V was clipped by 3 bases and J by 4 bases, with 16 bases between them. Germline V gives CDR1 LGHNA, CDR2 YNFKEQ.

The chain uses TRBV11-2 and TRBJ2-3; no definite D call. The germline V gene has CDR1 SGHAT and CDR2 FQNNGV. The CDR3 extends over 11 amino acids. The V end was cut by 1 base, the J end by 6 bases, with 2 bases between. CDR3 residues: CASSLGDTQYF. The CDR3 coding sequence is TGTGCCAGCAGCTTAGGGGATACGCAGTATTTT.